One and the same sample provided the 30 T cell receptor beta chains below, sequenced in a study of shared clonotypes between healthy human individuals (TCRdb year 2020). The library was built by means of the immunoSEQ multiplex PCR assay. TCRdb retrieved this table from immuneACCESS and kept in-frame rearrangements only. Not all clones are present; in checked studies, unresolved V genes account for under half, and no reason is known for the remainder. The sample yields under 1,100,000 clones; 78% were counted once. Of the sample, more than 0.55% is held by the ten largest clones. Specimen: memory CD4+ T cells from PBMCs. The sample's cell subset or site label, decoded: CD45RA-negative fraction. The source of these receptors is a man younger than 35 in good health. Some clones in this sample may be carry-over from other donors' samples.

V usage is TRBV27 and J usage is TRBJ2-1; perhaps D is TRBD1 or TRBD2 (6 bases each). The CDR3 spans 16 residues. V was cut by 6 bases and J by 4 bases, with 19 bases left in between. The V gene's germline CDR1 is MNHEY and CDR2 SMNVEV (reference sequence). CDR3 sequence reads: CASRSSHRGGYNEQFF. CDR3 DNA sequence: TGTGCCAGCAGGTCCTCACACAGAGGGGGGTACAATGAGCAGTTCTTC.

The rearrangement links TRBV7-9 to TRBJ2-5; D unclear. V dropped 4 bases and J dropped 0 bases, with 6 bases sitting between them. CDR1 and CDR2 (germline): SEHNR, FQNEAQ (reference sequence). The length of the CDR3 is 13 residues. The CDR3 sequence is CASSSQYQETQYF. In DNA, the CDR3 is TGTGCCAGCAGCTCCCAGTACCAAGAGACCCAGTACTTC. The full variable domain, with the rest looked up from reference TRBV7-9 and TRBJ2-5, is DTGVSQNPRHKITKRGQNVTFRCDPISEHNRLYWYRQTLGQGPEFLTYFQNEAQLEKSRLLSDRFSAERPKGSFSTLEIQRTEQGDSAMYLCASSSQYQETQYFGPGTRLLVL.

On this clone: This CDR3 is also generated by other DNA sequences in the sample. V gene TRBV27 combines with J gene TRBJ1-1; D ambiguous. CDR1 and CDR2 (germline): MNHEY, SMNVEV (reference sequence). There are 13 residues in the CDR3. Trimming stripped 5 bases from V and 5 bases from J, with 12 bases between. In DNA, the CDR3 is TGTGCCAGCAGTCCTTATTCGGGGACTGAAGCTTTCTTT. Amino acid sequence: CASSPYSGTEAFF.

J is TRBJ1-1 and V is TRBV6-5, with a possible D match to TRBD1 (6 bases). Trimming removed 2 bases from V and 0 bases from J, with 10 bases in between. The CDR3 totals 15 residues. Germline V gene data show CDR1 as MNHEY and CDR2 as SVGAGI. DNA for the CDR3: TGTGCCAGCAGTTACGAGGGGGTGGTGAACACTGAAGCTTTCTTT. Protein sequence: CASSYEGVVNTEAFF.

Comments on this clone: With a far larger clone one base away, a read error is the likely cause. Other DNA variants within this sample encode the same CDR3. The J gene is TRBJ2-2, the V gene TRBV2; tentative D call: TRBD2 (5 bases). Germline V CDR1 and CDR2: SNHLY, FYNNEI. The CDR3 runs 14 residues. The CDR3 loop reads CASSVSTNTGELFF. The CDR3 region has the DNA TGTGCCAGCAGTGTCTCTACGAACACCGGGGAGCTGTTCTTT.

The chain recombines TRBV7-2 with TRBJ1-2; a weak D match, TRBD1 (6 bases). Per germline, CDR1 SGHTA and CDR2 FQGNSA. V was cut by 2 bases and J by 8 bases, with 12 bases left in between. The CDR3 is 13 amino acids. The DNA of the CDR3 is TGTGCCAGCAGCTTACTGGCAGGGGACGGCTACACCTTC. It specifies CASSLLAGDGYTF.

The rearrangement uses TRBV5-5 and TRBJ1-3, with D maybe TRBD1 (5 bases). The CDR3 consists of 13 residues. Germline V lookup: CDR1 SGHKS, CDR2 YYEKEE (reference sequence). Deletions cut 0 bases from V and 8 bases from J, with 9 bases between. CDR3 nucleotides: TGTGCCAGCAGCTTGGTTGGGGGAGACACCATATATTTT. Amino acids: CASSLVGGDTIYF. The entire variable domain, with the rest obtained from reference TRBV5-5 and TRBJ1-3, is as follows: DAGVTQSPTHLIKTRGQQVTLRCSPISGHKSVSWYQQVLGQGPQFIFQYYEKEERGRGNFPDRFSARQFPNYSSELNVNALLLGDSALYLCASSLVGGDTIYFGEGSWLTVV.

The J gene is TRBJ1-1, the V gene TRBV5-6; unclear D gene. Per the germline V gene, CDR1 is SGHDT and CDR2 is YYEEEE. Between the trimmed V and J ends, which lost 3 bases and 4 bases, there was a span of 16 bases. CDR3 length: 15 residues. CDR3 sequence reads: CASSSVGGAGTEAFF. CDR3 DNA: TGTGCCAGCAGCTCTGTGGGCGGAGCGGGCACTGAAGCTTTCTTT.

This clone was counted many times. Within the sample, other DNA sequences also encode this same CDR3. The chain carries TRBV27 and TRBJ1-2; 7 nucleotides match TRBD1. Germline V gene sequence: CDR1 MNHEY, CDR2 SMNVEV (reference sequence). Trimming took 4 bases from V and 7 from J; bases not matched to a gene: 6. The CDR3 consists of 13 residues. The CDR3 region has the DNA TGTGCCAGCAGTTCTTACAGGGGACTTGGCTACACCTTC. This gives the protein CASSSYRGLGYTF.

This clone was observed a handful of times. The V and J genes are TRBV6-6 and TRBJ1-2, with unresolved D. Trimming took 7 bases from V and 4 from J, leaving 13 bases between them. Germline CDR1 is MNHNY and CDR2 is SVGAGI (reference sequence). The CDR3 length is 13 residues. Here the CDR3 reads CASNLDWGYGYTF. CDR3 sequence (DNA): TGTGCCAGCAACCTGGACTGGGGCTATGGCTACACCTTC.

The chain employs TRBV7-2 and TRBJ2-7, with D possibly being TRBD1 (5 bases). The CDR3 runs to 15 residues. Deletions cut 5 bases from V and 4 bases from J, with 18 bases between. Germline V gene lookup returns CDR1 SGHTA and CDR2 FQGNSA. Here the CDR3 reads CASSPDGQGAYEQYF. The CDR3 DNA reads TGTGCCAGCAGCCCTGATGGACAAGGTGCTTACGAGCAGTACTTC. The full variable domain, with the rest looked up from reference TRBV7-2 and TRBJ2-7, is GAGVSQSPSNKVTEKGKDVELRCDPISGHTALYWYRQSLGQGLEFLIYFQGNSAPDKSGLPSDRFSAERTGGSVSTLTIQRTQQEDSAVYLCASSPDGQGAYEQYFGPGTRLTVT.

The chain is built from TRBV6-4 and TRBJ1-1; D remains unclear. CDR1 MRHNA and CDR2 SNTAGT come from the germline V gene. The V gene lost 6 bases and the J gene lost 0 bases, with 8 bases spanning the gap. This CDR3 has 13 residues. The CDR3 loop is CASSFKVNTEAFF. Here the CDR3 DNA reads TGTGCCAGCAGCTTCAAGGTGAACACTGAAGCTTTCTTT.

This clone has a handful of counts. The chain carries TRBV7-9 and TRBJ1-1, with unresolved D. The CDR3 is made up of 12 amino acids. V lost 5 bases and J lost 1, with 5 bases in between. The germline gives CDR1 SEHNR, CDR2 FQNEAQ (reference sequence). The CDR3 spells CASSVQNTEAFF. For the CDR3, the DNA is TGTGCCAGCAGCGTACAGAACACTGAAGCTTTCTTT.

CDR3 coding DNA: TGTGCCAGCAGCCAAGTATCCGCGAATCCCTACAATGAGCAGTTCTTC. Residues: CASSQVSANPYNEQFF. V gene TRBV14 combines with J gene TRBJ2-1; no definite D call. This CDR3 region has 16 residues. V lost 1 base and J 2 bases, leaving 12 bases between the germline ends. Germline loops: CDR1 SGHDN, CDR2 FVKESK. The variable domain in full, with the rest retrieved from reference TRBV14 and TRBJ2-1, is EAGVTQFPSHSVIEKGQTVTLRCDPISGHDNLYWYRRVMGKEIKFLLHFVKESKQDESGMPNNRFLAERTGGTYSTLKVQPAELEDSGVYFCASSQVSANPYNEQFFGPGTRLTVL.

As for this clone: The sample contains more than one DNA sequence encoding this CDR3. V gene TRBV18 combines with J gene TRBJ2-2; D gene unclear. The CDR3 is made up of 13 amino acids. CDR1 KGHSH and CDR2 LQKENI come from the germline V gene. Trimming left V 2 bases short and J 5 bases short, with 6 bases between. The CDR3 loop is CASSPLDTGELFF. For the CDR3, the DNA is TGTGCCAGCTCACCATTGGATACCGGGGAGCTGTTTTTT.

The chain carries TRBV18 and TRBJ2-7; D perhaps matches TRBD1 (5 bases). The germline gives CDR1 KGHSH, CDR2 LQKENI. The CDR3 sequence is 14 residues long. Trimming took off 3 bases at V and 3 bases at J, with 12 bases between the two ends. For the CDR3, the DNA is TGTGCCAGCTCACCCCGACAGAACCTCTACGAGCAGTACTTC. Translated, it gives CASSPRQNLYEQYF.

CDR3 amino acids: CASRRGLFSYEQYF. The CDR3 DNA follows: TGTGCCAGCAGGAGAGGACTATTCTCCTACGAGCAGTACTTC. The genes are TRBV5-5 and TRBJ2-7; weak D call: TRBD2 (6 bases). Germline V gene lookup returns CDR1 SGHKS and CDR2 YYEKEE (reference sequence). V was trimmed by 5 bases and J by 0 bases, leaving 12 bases between them. The CDR3 runs 14 residues.

The chain employs TRBV7-3 and TRBJ1-1; D is perhaps TRBD1 (6 bases). The V end was cut by 8 bases, the J end by 1 base, with 11 bases between. The CDR3 is made up of 13 amino acids. Per germline, CDR1 SGHTA and CDR2 FQGTGA. DNA of the CDR3: TGTGCCAGCCGGGGGCGTAGGAACACTGAAGCTTTCTTT. This codes for CASRGRRNTEAFF. Full variable domain (missing parts from reference TRBV7-3 and TRBJ1-1): GAGVSQTPSNKVTEKGKYVELRCDPISGHTALYWYRQSLGQGPEFLIYFQGTGAADDSGLPNDRFFAVRPEGSVSTLKIQRTERGDSAVYLCASRGRRNTEAFFGQGTRLTVV.

Only a few counts were recorded for this clone. V usage is TRBV18 and J usage is TRBJ1-2; weak D call: TRBD1 (5 bases). The V end was cut by 1 base, the J end by 11 bases, with 20 bases between. The germline gives CDR1 KGHSH, CDR2 LQKENI. The CDR3 covers 15 residues. The DNA for the CDR3 is TGTGCCAGCTCACCACAGGGGCCCTTGCTTTGGAGTTACACCTTC. Translation: CASSPQGPLLWSYTF.

The V and J genes are TRBV2 and TRBJ1-1, with D maybe TRBD1 (6 bases). The CDR3 runs to 13 residues. The germline gives CDR1 SNHLY, CDR2 FYNNEI. V shed 5 bases and J shed 5 bases, with 12 bases lying between them. Here the CDR3 DNA reads TGTGCCAGCAGTACAGGGTTTGAGACTGAAGCTTTCTTT. It specifies CASSTGFETEAFF.

A note on this clone: Other DNA sequences from this sample encode an identical CDR3 as well. The V gene is TRBV5-6, the J gene TRBJ2-5; D is undetermined. This CDR3 has 12 amino acids. Trimming left V 0 bases short and J 4 bases short, with 4 bases between. Per the germline V gene, CDR1 is SGHDT and CDR2 is YYEEEE. This CDR3 is CASSLGPETQYF. CDR3 DNA sequence: TGTGCCAGCAGCTTGGGCCCAGAGACCCAGTACTTC.

The CDR3, as DNA: TGTGCCACCAGCGGGACAGGGAGCTCCTACGAGCAGTACTTC. Translating gives CATSGTGSSYEQYF. The chain combines TRBV25-1 with TRBJ2-7, with 9 bases fitting TRBD1. The CDR3 has 14 amino acids. Germline CDR1 is MGHDK and CDR2 is SYGVNS. V lost 10 bases, J lost 0 bases, and 7 bases stayed unmatched.

The V gene is TRBV27, the J gene TRBJ2-2; the D gene is possibly TRBD2 (5 bases). V shed 1 base and J shed 2 bases, with 11 bases lying between them. CDR3 length equals 16 residues. Germline V gene lookup returns CDR1 MNHEY and CDR2 SMNVEV (reference sequence). This CDR3 reads CASSLYGAANTGELFF. The CDR3 coding sequence is TGTGCCAGCAGTTTATATGGAGCGGCTAACACCGGGGAGCTGTTTTTT.

This clone came up once. The chain has TRBV11-2 and TRBJ1-3; TRBD1 is a possible D gene (5 bases). Germline CDR1 is SGHAT and CDR2 is FQNNGV. The V gene lost 5 bases and the J gene lost 4 bases, with 15 bases spanning the gap. This CDR3 region has 15 residues. The CDR3, as DNA: TGTGCCAGCAGCACTCGCCAGGGAGGGGGAAACACCATATATTTT. The encoded protein is CASSTRQGGGNTIYF.

The rearrangement links TRBV9 to TRBJ1-2, with D possibly being TRBD1 (6 bases). V was cut by 4 bases and J by 4 bases, with 14 bases left in between. Germline V gene sequence: CDR1 SGDLS, CDR2 YYNGEE. This CDR3 spans 14 amino acids. The CDR3 region is CASSPLGGVYGYTF. DNA of the CDR3: TGTGCCAGCAGCCCCCTAGGGGGGGTCTATGGCTACACCTTC. The full variable domain, rest sourced from reference TRBV9 and TRBJ1-2, is DSGVTQTPKHLITATGQRVTLRCSPRSGDLSVYWYQQSLDQGLQFLIQYYNGEERAKGNILERFSAQQFPDLHSELNLSSLELGDSALYFCASSPLGGVYGYTFGSGTRLTVV.

V is TRBV6-5 and J is TRBJ2-3; the D gene could be TRBD1 or TRBD2 (6 bases each). V was pared by 0 bases and J by 2 bases, with 12 bases between. The CDR3 is made up of 16 amino acids. The V gene's germline CDR1 is MNHEY and CDR2 SVGAGI. CDR3 sequence reads: CASSYSGAGNTDTQYF. CDR3 in DNA: TGTGCCAGCAGTTACTCGGGGGCGGGGAACACAGATACGCAGTATTTT.

The chain recombines TRBV5-4 with TRBJ2-1, with D possibly matching TRBD2 (5 bases). Trimming took 3 bases from V and 3 from J, leaving 13 bases between them. The CDR3 totals 15 residues. CDR1 SGHNT and CDR2 YYREEE come from the germline V gene (reference sequence). This chain's CDR3 is CASSWEPGIYNEQFF. The CDR3 region has the DNA TGTGCCAGCAGCTGGGAACCCGGGATCTACAATGAGCAGTTCTTC.

The gene calls are TRBV6-1 and TRBJ1-2; D not certain. CDR3 length: 13 residues. CDR1 and CDR2 from the germline V gene are MNHNS and SASEGT. V was pared by 1 base and J by 8 bases, with 11 bases between. CDR3 nucleotides: TGTGCCAGCAGTGAAGGACCCCTGAGGGGCTACACCTTC. Translated, it gives CASSEGPLRGYTF.

This chain joins TRBV28 and TRBJ1-4; D is perhaps TRBD1 (5 bases). CDR1 MDHEN and CDR2 SYDVKM come from the germline V gene. Deletions cut 5 bases from V and 6 bases from J, with 16 bases between. There are 15 residues in the CDR3. CDR3 sequence: CASSRTGTSYEKLFF. The CDR3 DNA sequence: TGTGCCAGCAGTCGAACCGGGACCAGTTATGAAAAACTGTTTTTT.

The table lists this clone with a count of one. V is TRBV2 and J is TRBJ2-5; the D gene is possibly TRBD1 (7 bases). This CDR3 comprises 14 residues. Germline-derived CDR1 and CDR2 are SNHLY and FYNNEI. The V end lost 5 bases, the J end lost 4 bases, and 14 bases lay between the germline ends. The CDR3 region has the DNA TGTGCCAGCAGTCGACAGGGAGGTGCAGAGACCCAGTACTTC. Translated: CASSRQGGAETQYF.